Listed below are T cell receptor beta chains from one sample, sequenced in a study of a mutant IDH1 vaccine in newly diagnosed glioma. Sequencing was performed with immunoSEQ multiplex PCR; in TCRdb, only in-frame clones are kept and a portion is missing. The sample lists roughly 74,000 clones; 75% to 85% were seen once. Their recognized antigens are unknown. This sample comprised PBMCs, obtained from a glioma patient whose treatment included an IDH1 peptide vaccine. These receptors all stem from a man aged 30 to 45 with glioma. Some clones in this sample may be carry-over from other donors' samples. Both conserved end residues are part of each CDR3. The D gene is left open where the match is weak.

d_call,v_call,j_call,cdr3_aa
NA,TRBV6-1,TRBJ2-2,CASSEYQVGELFF
NA,TRBV7-9,TRBJ2-7,CASSLVGTEQYF
NA,TRBV30,TRBJ2-1,CAWSGPGGPYNEQFF
TRBD2,TRBV6-4,TRBJ2-3,CASSAGGGTDTQYF
NA,TRBV2,TRBJ1-5,CASSVWGANSNQPQHF
NA,TRBV7-3,TRBJ1-1,CASSLITRREAFF
TRBD1,TRBV6-5,TRBJ2-7,CASSPGGSYEQYF
TRBD1,TRBV10-3,TRBJ2-2,CAISAWGTGASGELFF
NA,TRBV9,TRBJ1-1,CASSVRRALLMNTEAFF
NA,TRBV27,TRBJ2-2,CASSSAYTGELFF
NA,TRBV28,TRBJ1-1,CASGGDTEAFF
NA,TRBV2,TRBJ2-2,CASSERSQNTGELFF
NA,TRBV30,TRBJ1-2,CAWEQGYYGYTF
TRBD2,TRBV7-3,TRBJ2-2,CASSLTGLAGNTGELFF
TRBD2,TRBV2,TRBJ2-1,CASSSRLAGYNEQFF
NA,TRBV19,TRBJ2-2,CASSLGRREMNTGELFF